This T cell receptor (beta chain) stems from a study of T cells in Graves' hyperthyroidism and ophthalmopathy. On the study more broadly: Before any treatment, at initial diagnosis, peripheral blood was collected.

Germline lookup yields CDR1 ENHRY and CDR2 SYGVKD. V was clipped by 5 bases and J by 4 bases, with 12 bases between them. This CDR3 contains 14 residues. This clonotype was seen a handful of times. The investigators amplified TCR beta CDR3 regions from RNA transcripts. With the HTBI primer set, the TCR CDR3 went through a first round of RT-PCR. TCRdb independently ran MiXCR on the multiplex PCR reads; one entry per CDR3 protein. The repertoire holds fewer than 300,000 distinct CDR3 sequences, with approximately 14% as singletons. It was at first hyperthyroidism diagnosis, before any ophthalmopathy symptoms, that the blood sample was taken.

Source material: blood. The TCR sequence derives from a woman between 50 and 59 years old with Graves' hyperthyroidism that later progressed to Graves' ophthalmopathy. V and J are TRBV10-3 and TRBJ2-1, with D possibly TRBD2 on 6 matching bases. This CDR3 is CAISNSGTYNEQFF. DNA for the CDR3: TGTGCCATCAGTAATTCCGGGACTTACAATGAGCAGTTCTTC.